This TCR beta chain comes out of a study of T cells in Graves' hyperthyroidism and ophthalmopathy (dated by TCRdb to about 2019). Regarding the study in general: Peripheral blood samples were taken at the time of initial diagnosis, prior to any treatment. A discovery cohort of about a hundred patients, fewer than 50 with Graves' ophthalmopathy and fewer than 65 with stable Graves' hyperthyroidism, was used to find distinguishing TCR V-J signatures. Whether ophthalmopathy could be predicted prospectively was tested in an independent validation cohort made up of some 20 hyperthyroidism patients plus 17 patients who later progressed to ophthalmopathy. The roughly 91 discovery patients were randomly divided into training and test sets at a 7:3 ratio. Thyroid tissue and blood T-cell repertoires from about 6 Graves' hyperthyroidism patients were also compared in the study. Following sampling, methimazole starting at 30 mg daily was given to hyperthyroidism patients, and high-dose intravenous methylprednisolone was given to ophthalmopathy patients. TCR Vbeta CDR3 sequencing of 120 to 150 peripheral blood samples (roughly 41 ophthalmopathy, 75 hyperthyroidism and roughly 17 progressor patients) is reported in the paper.

The germline V gene specifies SQVTM as CDR1 and ANQGSEA as CDR2. The trim is 2 bases for V and 0 bases for J, with a gap of 8 bases between the germline ends. Taken from cysteine to phenylalanine, the CDR3 has 13 residues. Here the CDR3 DNA is all that survives: 39 bases in frame from base 1. In the ophthalmopathy patients, disease was moderately to severely active, with a Clinical Activity Score of 3 or more, a NOSPECS grade of 4 or more, and a duration of less than 3 months. Any patient with an uncontrolled infection, another autoimmune disease, pregnancy or lactation was excluded. Clinical symptoms, serum thyroxine and TRAb, thyroid ultrasound, and orbital computed tomography formed the basis for the diagnoses. Ficoll-Paque density gradient centrifugation was used to isolate PBMCs from 8 to 10 ml of fresh peripheral blood. Trizol reagent was used to extract total RNA, and RNA quality was then checked on an Agilent 2100 Bioanalyzer.

In this sample, this clonotype turned up many times. This receptor's antigen is unknown. No base-level quality is on record; no much larger clone is a single base apart. Findings and caveats that apply to the study as a whole: Blood samples also contained most of the expanded thyroid clonotypes (frequency above 0.001), which suggests that blood repertoires may reflect thyroid immune responses. A 13 V-J signature model separated ophthalmopathy from stable hyperthyroidism, with approximately 87% sensitivity and 81% to 83% specificity in cross-validation and 80%/75% in testing. During validation, the model predicted progression to ophthalmopathy a median of approximately 6 months ahead of onset, with almost 71% sensitivity and less than 85% specificity. No statistical method was used to set the sample size in advance, and investigators knew the group allocation.

The TCR beta CDR3 regions were amplified from RNA transcripts. A first-round RT-PCR of the TCR CDR3 used the HTBI primer set with the Qiagen OneStep RT-PCR kit. Libraries were constructed in a second round of multiplex PCR, after which size selection and purification were performed. Libraries were sequenced paired-end with 100 bp reads on an Illumina HiSeq2000. Turning to the authors' computational methods: SOAPnuke was used to process the raw data, throwing out any read that contained adapters or uncalled bases, had a mean Phred below 15, or lacked an exact constant-primer or identifier match. COPE v1.2.5 was used to merge high-quality paired reads, and clonotypes were defined as unique nucleotide sequences. Clonotypes were aligned to IMGT TRBV, TRBD and TRBJ reference segments using MiTCR v1.1. The analysis was restricted to V-J combinations with a frequency above 0.0001, which together covered 99% to 99.2% of the repertoires. A TCS score was defined as the ratio between F50 (clonal expansion) and ExV (chaos), using BLOSUM62-based TCRdist between CDR3 peptides within each V-J. Welch's t-statistics and random forest reduced roughly 540 V-J features to 13, which were used in a naive Bayes classifier (R e1071). The similarity between thyroid and blood repertoires was quantified using the Morisita-Horn index. TCRdb's own reprocessing of the public reads used fastp at Q25 and MiXCR and kept productive beta chains. CDR3 protein sequences are deduplicated, and each keeps its most common genes and DNA. These V and J calls originate from TCRdb's pipeline instead of the authors' own analysis. This sample holds approximately 610,000 distinct CDR3 sequences; roughly 14% were observed only once. The ten largest clones add up to over 3.5% of the sample.

This receptor was taken from a woman aged 40 to 50 with Graves' ophthalmopathy. The source material was blood. The V and J genes are TRBV29-1 and TRBJ2-7; the D gene remains uncertain. For the CDR3, the sequence is CSVELTSSYEQYF. The DNA reads as follows: TGCAGCGTTGAACTAACAAGCTCCTACGAGCAGTACTTC.